This entry is about one T cell receptor beta chain. V lost 4 bases and J lost 4, with 10 bases in between. This CDR3 has 13 residues. Germline CDR1 reads MGHDK; CDR2 reads SYGVNS. TCRdb reanalysed the RT-PCR reads using MiXCR and keeps one entry per CDR3 protein. The table includes roughly 190,000 distinct CDR3 sequences, 40% to 45% detected once. The data belong to a study of patients and donors after allogeneic stem cell transplantation. The chain joins TRBV25-1 to TRBJ1-1; no definite D call. The source material was blood, either unsorted or a sorted T cell fraction (not recorded which). The source of this sequence is a human donor who was either an allogeneic HSCT recipient or a stem cell or donor lymphocyte infusion donor (not recorded which). It is not recorded whose cells these are; they may come from a transplant donor. CDR3 nucleotides: TGTGCCAGCAGTGGGGTAGGAGTCACTGAAGCTTTCTTT. It yields the protein CASSGVGVTEAFF.